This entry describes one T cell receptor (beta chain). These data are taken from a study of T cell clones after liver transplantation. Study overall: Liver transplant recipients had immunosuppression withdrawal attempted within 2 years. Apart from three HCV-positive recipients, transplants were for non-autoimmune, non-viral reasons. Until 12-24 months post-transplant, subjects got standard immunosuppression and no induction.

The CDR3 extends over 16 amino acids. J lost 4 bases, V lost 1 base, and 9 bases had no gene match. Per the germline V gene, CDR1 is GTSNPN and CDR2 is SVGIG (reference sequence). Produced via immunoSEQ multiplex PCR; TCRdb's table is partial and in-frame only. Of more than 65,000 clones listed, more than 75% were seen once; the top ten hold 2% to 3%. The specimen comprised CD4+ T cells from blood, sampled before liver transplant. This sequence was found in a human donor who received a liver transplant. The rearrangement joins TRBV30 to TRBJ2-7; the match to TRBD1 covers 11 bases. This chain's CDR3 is CAWSASGQGGLYEQYF. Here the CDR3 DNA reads TGTGCCTGGAGTGCTTCGGGACAGGGGGGACTGTACGAGCAGTACTTC.